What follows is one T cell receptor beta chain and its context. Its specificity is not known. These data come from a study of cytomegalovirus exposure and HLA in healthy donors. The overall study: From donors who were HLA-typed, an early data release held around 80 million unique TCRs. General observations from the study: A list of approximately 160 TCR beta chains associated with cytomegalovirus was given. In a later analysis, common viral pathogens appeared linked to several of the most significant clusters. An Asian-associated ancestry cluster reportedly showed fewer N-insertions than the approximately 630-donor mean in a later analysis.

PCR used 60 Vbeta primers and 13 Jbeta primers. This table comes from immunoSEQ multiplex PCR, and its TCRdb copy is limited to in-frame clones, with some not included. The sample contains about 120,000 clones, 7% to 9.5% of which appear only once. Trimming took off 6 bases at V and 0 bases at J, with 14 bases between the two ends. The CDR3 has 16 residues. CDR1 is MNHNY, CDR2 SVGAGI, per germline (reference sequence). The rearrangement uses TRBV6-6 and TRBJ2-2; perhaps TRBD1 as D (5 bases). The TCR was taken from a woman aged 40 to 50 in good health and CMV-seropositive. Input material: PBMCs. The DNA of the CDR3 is TGTGCCAGCAGGGAAACTTTGACAGCGAACACCGGGGAGCTGTTTTTT. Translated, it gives CASRETLTANTGELFF.